The next 18 T cell receptor beta chains were all read from a single sample in a study of CD8+ T cells in alopecia areata. cDNA prepared by RNA extraction and subsequent reverse transcription served as the template for sequencing. The method was immunoSEQ multiplex PCR; TCRdb's version includes in-frame clones alone and lacks a portion of them. This sample yields about 150,000 clones, of which about three fifths are seen a single time; less than 40% belongs to the top ten. Sequenced sample: CD8+ T cells sorted from blood. The origin of the receptors is a human donor in good health.

This rearrangement joins TRBV15 to TRBJ2-7; 7 nucleotides align to TRBD2. Trimming cost V 6 bases and J 3 bases; bases outside gene matches: 5. CDR3 length: 13 amino acids. From germline, CDR1 is LNHNV and CDR2 YYDKDF (reference sequence). The DNA for the CDR3 is TGTGCCACCAGTATCGGGACTAACTACGAGCAGTACTTC. Amino acid sequence: CATSIGTNYEQYF.

This sequence joins TRBV29-1 and TRBJ1-1; the match to TRBD1 covers 8 bases. The J segment lost 3 bases and the V segment lost 6 bases, leaving 12 bases of the junction unmatched. This CDR3 is built from 15 residues. CDR1 and CDR2 (germline): SQVTM, ANQGSEA. The CDR3 sequence: CSVVTLTGEDTEAFF. The DNA for the CDR3 is TGCAGCGTGGTTACTCTGACAGGGGAGGACACTGAAGCTTTCTTT.

The V call is TRBV5-1, the J call TRBJ2-7; D could derive from TRBD1 or TRBD2 (5 bases each). Trimming took 4 bases from V and 0 from J, leaving 11 bases between them. Germline V gene data show CDR1 as SGHRS and CDR2 as YFSETQ. The CDR3 length is 14 residues. DNA of the CDR3: TGCGCCAGCAGCCCGGGACGGAACTCCTACGAGCAGTACTTC. This translates into CASSPGRNSYEQYF.

There are many counts of this clone. The CDR3 DNA is TGTGCCAGCAGCTTGGGCGGGAGGCCTCACAATGAGCAGTTCTTC. It is translated as CASSLGGRPHNEQFF. V and J are TRBV9 and TRBJ2-1; 8 nucleotides agree with TRBD2. The V segment lost 4 bases and the J segment 5 bases; nucleotides outside the gene matches: 8. Germline loops: CDR1 SGDLS, CDR2 YYNGEE. This CDR3 is 15 amino acids long.

The V call is TRBV28, the J call TRBJ1-4, with D unclear. V was pared by 3 bases and J by 6 bases, with 17 bases between. Germline CDR1 reads MDHEN; CDR2 reads SYDVKM. The CDR3 length is 16 residues. CDR3 nucleotides: TGTGCCAGCAGTTTTAGGTTCCGGAGAGCTTATGAAAAACTGTTTTTT. Its translation is CASSFRFRRAYEKLFF.

The chain is built from TRBV6-5 and TRBJ2-7; either TRBD1 or TRBD2 may fit D (5 bases each). Trimming left V 4 bases short and J 7 bases short, with 17 bases between. The CDR3 runs 14 residues. The germline gives CDR1 MNHEY, CDR2 SVGAGI. The chain's CDR3 is CASSWDPAGNEQYF. The CDR3 nucleotides are TGTGCCAGCAGTTGGGACCCGGCGGGCAATGAGCAGTACTTC.

The V and J genes are TRBV29-1 and TRBJ2-7; possibly TRBD1 for D (5 bases). Trimming pared 5 bases from V and 3 bases from J, leaving 8 bases between. Germline lookup yields CDR1 SQVTM and CDR2 ANQGSEA. CDR3 length equals 11 residues. The CDR3 DNA follows: TGCAGCGTTCGACAGAGCTACGAGCAGTACTTC. The encoded protein is CSVRQSYEQYF.

This rearrangement joins TRBV6-4 to TRBJ2-2, with no clear D. V dropped 4 bases and J dropped 2 bases, with 5 bases sitting between them. The CDR3 spans 13 residues. Germline V gene lookup returns CDR1 MRHNA and CDR2 SNTAGT. Here the CDR3 reads CASSADNTGELFF. Written as DNA, the CDR3 is TGTGCCAGCAGTGCCGACAACACCGGGGAGCTGTTTTTT.

This sequence joins TRBV15 and TRBJ1-4; D uncertain. Trimming shortened V by 7 bases and J by 7 bases, and 16 bases separated the two germline ends. This CDR3 comprises 14 residues. Germline CDR1 is LNHNV and CDR2 is YYDKDF (reference sequence). The CDR3 loop reads CATTSPALGEKLFF. The CDR3 DNA sequence: TGTGCCACCACGAGTCCGGCGCTCGGTGAAAAACTGTTTTTT.

This clone was picked up a small number of times. This chain links TRBV29-1 with TRBJ2-1; D is unresolved. Trimming took 4 bases from V and 5 from J, leaving 12 bases between them. Germline V CDR1 and CDR2: SQVTM, ANQGSEA. The CDR3 spans 13 residues. The CDR3 reads CSVVSLLHNEQFF. Written as DNA, the CDR3 is TGCAGCGTTGTAAGTCTCCTGCACAATGAGCAGTTCTTC.

V is TRBV7-8 and J is TRBJ1-4; TRBD1 matches 7 bases. Germline V lookup: CDR1 SGHVS, CDR2 FQNEAQ. The CDR3 consists of 14 residues. V lost 5 bases to trimming and J lost 6 bases; unmatched junction nucleotides: 6. The CDR3 spells CASSDRARDEKLFF. The CDR3 nucleotides are TGTGCCAGCAGCGACAGGGCCCGGGATGAAAAACTGTTTTTT.

Regarding this clone: This likely stems from a read error, as it lies one base from a far larger clone. The gene calls are TRBV30 and TRBJ2-3, with 8 bases fitting TRBD2. Germline-derived CDR1 and CDR2 are GTSNPN and SVGIG (reference sequence). J lost 5 bases, V lost 4 bases, and 11 bases had no gene match. The CDR3 is made up of 15 amino acids. The CDR3 region is CAWNNKREFVDTQYF. The CDR3 DNA reads TGTGCCTGGAACAACAAGCGGGAGTTCGTAGATACGCAGTATTTT.

The chain uses TRBV27 and TRBJ2-7, with D perhaps given as TRBD1 or TRBD2 (5 bases each). The CDR3 covers 14 residues. The germline CDR1 and CDR2 sequences are MNHEY and SMNVEV (reference sequence). With 6 bases removed from V and 4 bases from J, the gap between germline ends came to 16 bases. In DNA, the CDR3 is TGTGCCAGCAGCCCTGGGACCTGGGATTACGAGCAGTACTTC. Protein: CASSPGTWDYEQYF.

The chain employs TRBV7-9 and TRBJ2-7; 8 nucleotides agree with TRBD2. CDR1 SEHNR and CDR2 FQNEAQ come from the germline V gene (reference sequence). The CDR3 consists of 16 residues. V trimming: 5 bases; J trimming: 2 bases; junction bases outside the gene matches: 11. The CDR3 DNA reads as TGTGCCAGCAGCCCGAAGTCCACAGCGGGGGCCTACGAGCAGTACTTC. This encodes CASSPKSTAGAYEQYF.

Turning to this clone: Other DNA sequences of this sample code for an identical CDR3. The chain is built from TRBV7-9 and TRBJ2-5; D is ambiguous. The CDR3 contains 11 residues. V lost 0 bases to trimming and J lost 5 bases, with 1 base between them. CDR1 is SEHNR, CDR2 FQNEAQ, per germline (reference sequence). CDR3 in amino acids: CASSLAETQYF. The CDR3 DNA reads TGTGCCAGCAGCTTAGCTGAGACCCAGTACTTC.

The chain combines TRBV27 with TRBJ2-2; 7 bases match TRBD1. This CDR3 has 15 amino acids. Unmatched junction bases numbered 7, after V lost 2 bases and J lost 7 bases. Germline V CDR1 and CDR2: MNHEY, SMNVEV (reference sequence). In DNA, the CDR3 is TGTGCCAGCAGTTTAAAGGGGGCAGTAGTCGGGGAGCTGTTTTTT. Its translation: CASSLKGAVVGELFF.

This sequence joins TRBV27 and TRBJ2-5; D is possibly TRBD2 (6 bases). This CDR3 is built from 14 residues. V lost 2 bases to trimming and J lost 4 bases, with 11 bases between them. The germline gives CDR1 MNHEY, CDR2 SMNVEV (reference sequence). The DNA for the CDR3 is TGTGCCAGCAGTTTACGGGGGTCGAGAGAGACCCAGTACTTC. It yields the protein CASSLRGSRETQYF.

The chain joins TRBV6-5 to TRBJ2-1; 12 bases map to TRBD2. The CDR3 contains 14 residues. J lost 6 bases, V lost 6 bases, and 3 bases had no gene match. CDR1 is MNHEY and CDR2 is SVGAGI in the germline V gene. The CDR3 here is CASSSSGRANEQFF. The CDR3 region has the DNA TGTGCCAGCAGCTCTAGCGGGAGGGCCAATGAGCAGTTCTTC.